This T cell receptor beta chain was captured by sequencing in a study of blood T cell repertoires in COVID-19. The study recruited people aged about 18 to 95 years across approximately 23 US areas. Per the authors' pipeline: It was from reference gene primer amplification that nucleated cell counts were estimated. Generated by immunoSEQ multiplex PCR, the TCRdb table keeps only in-frame clones and is missing some. V, J and clone size are taken as reported in that table, and D and trimming were inferred from the DNA itself. The profile shows a few hundred thousand clones, around 84% of them singletons. Germline CDR1 reads SGHNT; CDR2 reads YYREEE (reference sequence). The CDR3 loop spans 15 amino acids. With V trimmed by 4 bases and J by 3 bases, 10 bases remained unmatched.

The chain carries TRBV5-4 and TRBJ2-7; TRBD1 matches at 7 bases. The clonotype originates from a middle-aged woman with acute COVID-19. Sequencing was done on a sample of PBMCs or T cells enriched from blood (not recorded which). The CDR3 loop is CASSTQGQMNYEQYF. Written as DNA, the CDR3 is TGTGCCAGCAGCACCCAGGGACAGATGAACTACGAGCAGTACTTC.